The clone carrying this T cell receptor beta chain appeared a single time. The source of the sample is a study of blood T cell repertoires in COVID-19. Turning to the study itself: Sites across the United States, Italy and Spain contributed samples from acute and convalescent COVID-19.

The method was immunoSEQ multiplex PCR; TCRdb's version includes in-frame clones alone and lacks a portion of them. Of 150,000 to 200,000 clones in the sample, 70% to 90% are singletons; the top ten hold around 2.9%. V gave up 4 bases and J gave up 6 bases; unmatched junction bases: 10. Germline-derived CDR1 and CDR2 are SGHRS and YFSETQ. The CDR3 loop spans 16 amino acids. The sequence came from a man aged 55-75 years with acute or convalescent COVID-19. Sequences were obtained from peripheral blood. The chain is built from TRBV5-1 and TRBJ1-6, with 7 bases aligning to TRBD1. The CDR3 reads CASSIGTVNGNSPLHF. The CDR3 DNA sequence: TGCGCCAGCAGCATAGGGACAGTCAATGGTAATTCACCCCTCCACTTT.